This TCR beta chain was recorded in a study of Ad26.COV2.S vaccination and SARS-CoV-2 variants. The study, taken as a whole, reports: Breadth measured for non-spike TCRs was similar across vaccine and placebo recipients. TCR breadth and depth analyses may have underestimated total T cell responses.

Assay: immunoSEQ multiplex PCR; the TCRdb copy retains only in-frame clones and omits some. The data show around 350,000 clones, about 90% seen once. As to this clone: As yet, its antigen is unknown.

Sequenced material: peripheral blood, taken after recovery from COVID-19. The origin of this receptor is a human donor who had recovered from COVID-19.

The CDR3 reads CASRTGTDTQYF. For the CDR3, the DNA is TGTGCCAGCAGGACAGGCACAGATACGCAGTATTTT. This chain joins TRBV6-5 and TRBJ2-3; weak D call: TRBD1 (5 bases). Germline loops: CDR1 MNHEY, CDR2 SVGAGI. V lost 6 bases, J lost 1 base, and 5 bases lay in between. The CDR3 extends over 12 amino acids.